These 20 T cell receptor beta chains share one sample of origin, sequenced in a study of blood T cell repertoires in COVID-19. Profiling relied on immunoSEQ multiplex PCR, and the TCRdb table lists in-frame clones only, not all of them. The sample lists about 230,000 clones, roughly 85% seen once, with over 9.5% in the top ten. Material for sequencing was peripheral blood. The receptors come from a woman between 18 and 29 years old who had recovered from COVID-19.

This chain's CDR3 is CSVEVQGGNTEAFF. The CDR3, as DNA: TGCAGCGTTGAAGTACAGGGGGGGAACACTGAAGCTTTCTTT. The chain combines TRBV29-1 with TRBJ1-1; TRBD1 aligns across 8 bases. J lost 1 base, V lost 1 base, and 2 bases had no gene match. CDR3 length: 14 residues. CDR1 is SQVTM and CDR2 is ANQGSEA in the germline V gene. Supplemented by reference TRBV29-1 and TRBJ1-1, the full variable domain reads SAVISQKPSRDICQRGTSLTIQCQVDSQVTMMFWYRQQPGQSLTLIATANQGSEATYESGFVIDKFPISRPNLTFSTLTVSNMSPEDSSIYLCSVEVQGGNTEAFFGQGTRLTVV.

The chain is built from TRBV5-5 and TRBJ2-5, with a tentative D call TRBD1 (6 bases). CDR1 and CDR2 (germline): SGHKS, YYEKEE (reference sequence). This CDR3 is built from 15 residues. The germline V and J ends were trimmed by 4 bases and 1 base, with 14 bases remaining between them. In DNA form, the CDR3 reads TGTGCCAGCAGCGTCGGACAGATCATCCAAGAGACCCAGTACTTC. As protein: CASSVGQIIQETQYF.

The chain is built from TRBV6-2 or TRBV6-3 and TRBJ1-6, with D possibly matching TRBD1 (6 bases). The CDR3 is made up of 13 amino acids. Germline V gene data show CDR1 as MNHEY and CDR2 as SVGEGT. V lost 6 bases, J lost 10 bases, and 13 bases lay in between. The CDR3 is CASSPRGGSPLHF. CDR3 in DNA: TGTGCCAGCAGCCCGAGGGGGGGGTCACCCCTCCACTTT.

This chain connects TRBV7-9 to TRBJ1-2, with TRBD1 matching over 8 bases. The CDR3 spans 15 residues. Germline-derived CDR1 and CDR2 are SEHNR and FQNEAQ (reference sequence). Unmatched junction bases numbered 9, after V lost 1 base and J lost 8 bases. The CDR3 DNA is TGTGCCAGCAGCTTAGGGGACAGGCCACCTTTGGGCTACACCTTC. Translated, it gives CASSLGDRPPLGYTF.

V usage is TRBV28 and J usage is TRBJ2-3; D may be TRBD1 (5 bases). Germline CDR1 reads MDHEN; CDR2 reads SYDVKM. Trimming removed 5 bases from V and 5 bases from J, with 14 bases in between. The CDR3 has 14 amino acids. This CDR3 is CASSLGRQGDTQYF. Written as DNA, the CDR3 is TGTGCCAGCAGTCTAGGACGGCAGGGAGATACGCAGTATTTT.

The chain links TRBV6-2 or TRBV6-3 to TRBJ2-7; D unresolved. CDR3 length equals 13 residues. The V end was cut by 8 bases, the J end by 0 bases, with 11 bases between. Per the germline V gene, CDR1 is MNHEY and CDR2 is SVGEGT. CDR3 sequence reads: CASGLHLSYEQYF. The CDR3 DNA reads as TGTGCCAGCGGCCTACACCTCTCCTACGAGCAGTACTTC.

This chain links TRBV7-2 with TRBJ2-6; 8 bases match TRBD2. Germline CDR1 and CDR2: SGHTA and FQGNSA. Germline trimming cut 1 base from V and 2 bases from J; bases unmatched to any gene: 4. This CDR3 is 17 amino acids long. The CDR3 is CASSLDAGGAGANVLTF. CDR3 nucleotide sequence: TGTGCCAGCAGCTTAGATGCGGGAGGAGCTGGGGCCAACGTCCTGACTTTC.

The chain employs TRBV27 and TRBJ2-5; 7 positions match TRBD2. Germline CDR1 is MNHEY and CDR2 is SMNVEV (reference sequence). CDR3 size: 15 residues. Unmatched junction bases numbered 8, after V lost 2 bases and J lost 5 bases. The CDR3 bases are TGTGCCAGCAGTTTAATCAGCGGGGAAAAGGAGACCCAGTACTTC. Protein sequence: CASSLISGEKETQYF.

The rearrangement links TRBV6-1 to TRBJ2-7, with a weak D call TRBD1 (5 bases). CDR1 and CDR2 from the germline V gene are MNHNS and SASEGT. V was shortened by 3 bases and J by 3 bases, with 12 bases between the two germline ends. The CDR3 length is 14 residues. The DNA for the CDR3 is TGTGCCAGCAGTGATCGTCAGGGCAACTACGAGCAGTACTTC. Amino acids: CASSDRQGNYEQYF.

The chain links TRBV12-3 or TRBV12-4 to TRBJ2-7, with no clear D. The CDR3 sequence is 12 residues long. V was pared by 3 bases and J by 5 bases, with 8 bases between. CDR3 DNA: TGTGCCAGCAGTTTCTGGTGGCACGAGCAGTACTTC. Its translation: CASSFWWHEQYF.

The chain employs TRBV4-1 and TRBJ2-1; a weak D match, TRBD2 (6 bases). Per the germline V gene, CDR1 is MGHRA and CDR2 is YSYEKL. The V end was cut by 0 bases, the J end by 6 bases, with 18 bases between. The CDR3 is 17 amino acids. The CDR3 bases are TGCGCCAGCAGCCAAGAGGGTCGGGGGTACCCTTTCAATGAGCAGTTCTTC. This codes for CASSQEGRGYPFNEQFF.

The gene calls are TRBV6-5 and TRBJ1-3; D is unresolved. With 8 bases removed from V and 1 base from J, the gap between germline ends came to 15 bases. The CDR3 sequence is 15 residues long. Per germline, CDR1 MNHEY and CDR2 SVGAGI. CDR3 in amino acids: CASGTKKRSGNTIYF. The CDR3 DNA reads as TGTGCCAGCGGTACAAAAAAAAGATCTGGAAACACCATATATTTT.

The rearrangement links TRBV9 to TRBJ2-3; D is uncertain. The CDR3 consists of 18 residues. The germline V gene has CDR1 SGDLS and CDR2 YYNGEE. V lost 0 bases and J lost 0, with 17 bases in between. The CDR3 DNA reads as TGTGCCAGCAGCGTAGGCCGTTTAAGAGCCGTTAGCACAGATACGCAGTATTTT. It specifies CASSVGRLRAVSTDTQYF.

The CDR3 loop is CATSSTGQGAYEQYF. DNA of the CDR3: TGTGCCACCAGCAGTACGGGACAGGGGGCCTACGAGCAGTACTTC. V is TRBV15 and J is TRBJ2-7; 11 bases agree with TRBD1. This CDR3 comprises 15 residues. Germline assignment: CDR1 LNHNV and CDR2 YYDKDF (reference sequence). V gave up 3 bases and J gave up 2 bases; unmatched junction bases: 3.

This clone showed up just once. This sequence joins TRBV7-2 and TRBJ2-7; 9 bases are shared with TRBD1. The CDR3 has 16 residues. Germline lookup yields CDR1 SGHTA and CDR2 FQGNSA. V was pared by 6 bases and J by 9 bases, with 18 bases of the junction left unmatched. CDR3 region: CASSLTAGQGSLVQYF. The DNA for the CDR3 is TGTGCCAGCAGTTTAACGGCGGGACAGGGCTCTTTGGTGCAGTACTTC. The full variable domain, rest sourced from reference TRBV7-2 and TRBJ2-7, is GAGVSQSPSNKVTEKGKDVELRCDPISGHTALYWYRQSLGQGLEFLIYFQGNSAPDKSGLPSDRFSAERTGGSVSTLTIQRTQQEDSAVYLCASSLTAGQGSLVQYFGPGTRLTVT.

The genes are TRBV9 and TRBJ2-1, with D perhaps TRBD2 (6 bases). The germline V and J ends were trimmed by 3 bases and 5 bases, with 15 bases remaining between them. CDR3 length: 15 amino acids. Germline loops: CDR1 SGDLS, CDR2 YYNGEE. The CDR3 here is CASSEEGTADNEQFF. CDR3 DNA sequence: TGTGCCAGCAGCGAGGAGGGGACGGCGGACAATGAGCAGTTCTTC.

In its sample, this clone was seen once. The V and J genes are TRBV27 and TRBJ2-3, with 9 bases lining up with TRBD2. Germline CDR1 and CDR2: MNHEY and SMNVEV (reference sequence). V lost 1 base to trimming and J lost 1 base; unmatched junction nucleotides: 3. The CDR3 is 16 amino acids. CDR3 coding DNA: TGTGCCAGCAGTTTATTGGCTAGCGGGGGCACAGATACGCAGTATTTT. Its translation is CASSLLASGGTDTQYF.

The genes are TRBV6-2 or TRBV6-3 and TRBJ1-1; unclear D gene. This CDR3 spans 12 amino acids. The germline CDR1 and CDR2 sequences are MNHEY and SVGEGT. V lost 5 bases and J 3 bases, leaving 7 bases between the germline ends. This CDR3 is CASSRDHTEAFF. The DNA for the CDR3 is TGTGCCAGCAGTAGAGATCACACTGAAGCTTTCTTT.

The DNA for the CDR3 is TGTGCCAGCAGCCCCCCAGCGGGAGGGTTAAATGAGCAGTTCTTC. Residues: CASSPPAGGLNEQFF. The chain combines TRBV9 with TRBJ2-1; TRBD2 matches at 10 bases. The CDR3 runs 15 residues. Germline trimming cut 4 bases from V and 7 bases from J; bases unmatched to any gene: 8. Germline CDR1 and CDR2: SGDLS and YYNGEE.

The table lists this clone with a count of one. The rearrangement joins TRBV11-2 to TRBJ2-1; 10 positions match TRBD2. Germline assignment: CDR1 SGHAT and CDR2 FQNNGV. With V trimmed by 7 bases and J by 5 bases, 17 bases remained unmatched. CDR3 length: 18 amino acids. The CDR3 is CASTSEWTSGPAHNEQFF. Here the CDR3 DNA reads TGTGCCAGCACCTCTGAATGGACTAGCGGCCCAGCCCACAATGAGCAGTTCTTC.